The subject of this entry is one TCR beta chain. The antigen is not known. The authors prepared the TCRbeta library with unique molecular identifiers. Each CDR3 protein is one row after TCRdb ran MiXCR on the PCR reads. This table holds about 500,000 distinct CDR3 sequences, 11% found once. This entry belongs to a study of T-cell reconstitution after alpha-beta-depleted transplantation in children. Study outcomes and limitations: Reports say that about two months after transplant, the alpha-beta T cells came out of several hundred graft clones that had expanded. The main origin of T-cell counts and diversity one year after transplant was newly produced T cells. Recipient T cells and thymic progenitors that survived were the source of the high TCRbeta diversity seen at day 60 in some patients.

Sequenced material: PBMCs, mostly from graft donor cells, taken 180 days after TCRalphabeta/CD19-depleted stem cell transplant. The source is a female patient aged 2-10 years who had a stem cell transplant for aplastic anemia, so the T cells may come from the graft donor.

In nucleotides, the CDR3 is TGTGCCAGCAGCTCAACCCGGGATTACGGGACCCAGTACTTC. Amino acid sequence: CASSSTRDYGTQYF. J is TRBJ2-5 and V is TRBV7-6; weak D call: TRBD2 (5 bases). Trimming shortened V by 4 bases and J by 7 bases, and 16 bases separated the two germline ends. The CDR3 covers 14 residues. CDR1 is SGHVS, CDR2 FNYEAQ, per germline.